A selection of T cell receptor beta chains follows, all from one sample in a study of post-analysis software for immune sequencing data. A single record per CDR3 protein comes from TCRdb applying MiXCR to the PCR reads. This sample has fewer than 900,000 distinct CDR3 sequences, with 46% found just once. Sequencing was done on a sample of blood. Source of these receptors: a girl aged 5-17 years with multiple sclerosis. CDR3s include the opening cysteine and the closing phenylalanine or tryptophan. D genes are given only for firm matches. Some rows have no size entry. The others give once, few or many, or a class for an expanded clone.

v_gene	j_gene	d_gene	abundance	CDR3aa	CDR3nt
TRBV7-9	TRBJ2-1	TRBD1	NA	CASSSGTGPNEQFF	TGTGCCAGCAGCTCAGGGACAGGGCCCAATGAGCAGTTCTTC
TRBV4-2	TRBJ1-2	NA	few	CASSQEPLNYGYTF	TGTGCCAGCAGCCAAGAGCCCCTGAACTATGGCTACACCTTC
TRBV7-2	TRBJ2-4	NA	NA	CASSLGWRLGRKNIQYF	TGTGCCAGCAGCTTAGGATGGAGACTGGGTAGAAAAAACATTCAGTACTTC
TRBV12-3/TRBV12-4	TRBJ2-6	NA	few	CASSWVSGANVLTF	TGTGCCAGCAGCTGGGTCTCCGGGGCCAACGTCCTGACTTTC
TRBV12-3/TRBV12-4	TRBJ1-2	NA	NA	CASGRNYGYTF	TGTGCCAGCGGACGGAACTATGGCTACACCTTC
TRBV20-1	TRBJ2-5	NA	few	CSAKPAGAWEQYF	TGCAGTGCTAAACCCGCGGGGGCGTGGGAGCAGTACTTC
TRBV7-2	TRBJ2-2	NA	NA	CASSPDRPNTGELFF	TGTGCCAGCAGCCCGGACAGACCGAACACCGGGGAGCTGTTTTTT
TRBV5-1	TRBJ1-4	NA	NA	CASSSDQNEKLFF	TGCGCCAGCAGCTCGGACCAAAATGAAAAACTGTTTTTT
TRBV7-9	TRBJ1-2	NA	NA	CASSLDVSILDGYTF	TGTGCCAGCAGCTTAGATGTCAGCATTCTTGATGGCTACACCTTC
TRBV6-2/TRBV6-3	TRBJ2-7	TRBD2	NA	CASSSPAGGVYEQYF	TGTGCCAGCAGTTCCCCAGCGGGAGGCGTCTACGAGCAGTACTTC
TRBV12-3/TRBV12-4	TRBJ1-5	TRBD1	once	CASSLGDSYGTLGWPQHF	TGTGCCAGCAGTTTGGGGGACAGTTACGGGACCTTGGGTTGGCCCCAGCATTTT
TRBV27	TRBJ2-1	NA	once	CASSRGGVGGPNEQFF	TGTGCCAGCAGTAGGGGGGGCGTCGGTGGGCCCAATGAGCAGTTCTTC
TRBV7-6	TRBJ2-7	NA	NA	CASSLQNQGHEQYF	TGTGCCAGCAGCTTACAGAATCAGGGCCACGAGCAGTACTTC
TRBV27	TRBJ2-4	NA	NA	CASRGGSSGIQYF	TGTGCCAGCAGGGGGGGTTCGAGTGGCATTCAGTACTTC
TRBV20-1	TRBJ2-1	NA	NA	CSASLEGGNEQFF	TGCAGTGCCTCACTGGAAGGTGGCAATGAGCAGTTCTTC
TRBV9	TRBJ2-7	NA	few	CASSVGARTYEQYF	TGTGCCAGCAGCGTAGGGGCTAGGACGTACGAGCAGTACTTC
TRBV5-1	TRBJ2-1	NA	NA	CASSFGRGKEGDNEQFF	TGCGCCAGCAGCTTCGGTAGGGGTAAAGAGGGGGACAATGAGCAGTTCTTC
TRBV12-3/TRBV12-4	TRBJ2-1	NA	NA	CASSLKAFQFF	TGTGCCAGCAGTTTAAAGGCTTTTCAGTTCTTC
TRBV4-1	TRBJ1-6	NA	NA	CASSLAWTGMGSPLHF	TGCGCCAGCAGCCTCGCTTGGACGGGGATGGGTTCACCCCTCCACTTT
TRBV14	TRBJ2-4	NA	NA	CASSQGRTGFQGGQYF	TGTGCCAGCAGCCAAGGTCGTACAGGGTTTCAAGGTGGGCAGTACTTC
TRBV5-1	TRBJ2-3	TRBD2	NA	CASSVSGSPDTQYF	TGCGCCAGCAGCGTGAGCGGGAGTCCGGATACGCAGTATTTT
TRBV6-2/TRBV6-3	TRBJ2-1	TRBD2	NA	CASSFTSGKEFF	TGTGCCAGCAGCTTCACTAGCGGGAAAGAGTTCTTC
TRBV5-1	TRBJ2-5	TRBD1	few	CATRDQPGQTQETQYF	TGCGCCACCAGAGATCAACCGGGACAGACTCAAGAGACCCAGTACTTC
TRBV27	TRBJ2-4	TRBD2	NA	CASSPSGGAENIQYF	TGTGCCAGCAGTCCTAGCGGGGGAGCTGAAAACATTCAGTACTTC
TRBV29-1	TRBJ1-1	NA	few	CSVGSANTEAFF	TGCAGCGTTGGATCGGCGAACACTGAAGCTTTCTTT
TRBV5-1	TRBJ1-6	NA	NA	CASSRTVAGAHNSPLHF	TGCGCCAGCAGCCGGACGGTTGCGGGGGCGCATAATTCACCCCTCCACTTT
TRBV13	TRBJ2-7	NA	NA	CASSSAGRGSYEQYF	TGTGCCAGCAGCTCTGCCGGGCGGGGATCCTACGAGCAGTACTTC
TRBV7-2	TRBJ2-1	NA	NA	CASSLSTRIFGYEQFF	TGTGCCAGCAGCTTATCAACTAGGATTTTTGGTTATGAGCAGTTCTTC
TRBV29-1	TRBJ2-3	NA	few	CSLRGLVQDTQYF	TGCAGCCTCAGGGGTCTAGTGCAAGATACGCAGTATTTT
TRBV5-1	TRBJ2-7	TRBD1	few	CASSFWTGDSYEQYF	TGCGCCAGCAGCTTTTGGACAGGCGACTCCTACGAGCAGTACTTC
TRBV3-1	TRBJ2-1	NA	once	CASSQDGRAGEQFF	TGTGCCAGCAGCCAAGACGGCAGGGCTGGCGAGCAGTTCTTC
TRBV10-3	TRBJ2-7	NA	few	CAISEWTGVGYEQYF	TGTGCCATCAGTGAGTGGACGGGAGTGGGTTACGAGCAGTACTTC
TRBV27	TRBJ2-1	NA	NA	CASSQEGLIYNEQFF	TGTGCCAGCAGTCAGGAAGGACTGATCTACAATGAGCAGTTCTTC
TRBV4-3	TRBJ2-7	TRBD1	NA	CAGSHAGTGGLYEQYF	TGCGCCGGCAGCCACGCCGGGACAGGGGGCTTGTATGAGCAGTACTTC
TRBV20-1	TRBJ2-1	NA	many	CSAFGRNGEQFF	TGCAGTGCTTTTGGGAGGAACGGTGAGCAGTTCTTC
TRBV20-1	TRBJ2-3	NA	NA	CSAAVLADTQYF	TGCAGTGCTGCCGTACTAGCAGATACGCAGTATTTT
TRBV5-1	TRBJ2-7	TRBD1	few	CASSSTGGLYEQYF	TGCGCCAGCAGCTCTACAGGGGGTCTCTACGAGCAGTACTTC
TRBV20-1	TRBJ2-3	NA	NA	CSAMRQTADTQYF	TGCAGTGCAATGAGACAGACCGCAGATACGCAGTATTTT
TRBV10-3	TRBJ1-1	TRBD1	once	CAISEPQGQGFTEAFF	TGTGCCATCAGTGAGCCCCAAGGACAGGGATTCACTGAAGCTTTCTTT
TRBV5-1	TRBJ2-7	NA	few	CASSLGGEVYEQYF	TGCGCCAGCAGCTTGGGCGGGGAAGTCTACGAGCAGTACTTC
TRBV27	TRBJ1-1	TRBD1	few	CASRTGGTEAFF	TGTGCCAGCAGGACAGGGGGCACTGAAGCTTTCTTT
TRBV7-6	TRBJ2-1	NA	NA	CASSPLPGGAVNNEQFF	TGTGCCAGCAGCCCCCTCCCAGGAGGTGCCGTTAACAATGAGCAGTTCTTC
TRBV20-1	TRBJ2-5	NA	once	CSATDPETQYF	TGCAGTGCTACTGATCCGGAGACCCAGTACTTC
TRBV6-6	TRBJ2-1	NA	NA	CASSYSGRQRVDNEQFF	TGTGCCAGCAGTTACAGTGGGCGGCAGAGGGTAGACAATGAGCAGTTCTTC
TRBV27	TRBJ2-1	TRBD2	NA	CASRPGLAGSGNEQFF	TGTGCCAGCAGACCGGGACTAGCGGGATCTGGGAATGAGCAGTTCTTC
TRBV28	TRBJ2-7	NA	once	CASSIGMIQYEQYF	TGTGCCAGCAGTATCGGAATGATCCAATACGAGCAGTACTTC
TRBV6-5	TRBJ1-5	TRBD1	NA	CASSRQGTHQPQHF	TGTGCCAGCAGTCGACAGGGCACCCATCAGCCCCAGCATTTT
TRBV7-9	TRBJ2-7	TRBD1	NA	CASSPRTGGLEQYF	TGTGCCAGCAGCCCCCGGACAGGGGGCCTCGAGCAGTACTTC